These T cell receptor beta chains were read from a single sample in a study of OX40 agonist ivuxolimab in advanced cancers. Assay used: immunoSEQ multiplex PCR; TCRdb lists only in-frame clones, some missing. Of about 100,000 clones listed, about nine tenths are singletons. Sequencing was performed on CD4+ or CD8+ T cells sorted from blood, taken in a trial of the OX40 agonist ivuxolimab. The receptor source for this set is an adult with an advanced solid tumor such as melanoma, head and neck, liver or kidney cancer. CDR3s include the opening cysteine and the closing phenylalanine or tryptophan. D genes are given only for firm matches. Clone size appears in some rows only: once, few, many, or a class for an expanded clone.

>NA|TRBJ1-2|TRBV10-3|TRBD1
CAIRGQTDNYGYTF
TGTGCCATCAGGGGACAGACGGATAACTATGGCTACACCTTC
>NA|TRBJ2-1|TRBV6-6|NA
CASSPYNEQFF
TGTGCCAGCAGTCCTTATAATGAGCAGTTCTTC
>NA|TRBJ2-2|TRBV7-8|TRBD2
CASSLARAGGGSGELFF
TGTGCCAGCAGCTTAGCTCGGGCGGGAGGGGGTTCCGGGGAGCTGTTTTTT
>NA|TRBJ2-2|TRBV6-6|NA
CASRPQTGELFF
TGTGCCAGCAGGCCGCAGACCGGGGAGCTGTTTTTT
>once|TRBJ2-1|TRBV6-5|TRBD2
CASSYSRTGRQQFF
TGTGCCAGCAGTTACTCGAGGACCGGGAGGCAGCAGTTCTTC
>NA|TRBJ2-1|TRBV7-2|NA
CASSPLANEQFF
TGTGCCAGCAGTCCACTGGCGAATGAGCAGTTCTTC
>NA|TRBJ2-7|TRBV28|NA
CASSLSIGQGGEQYF
TGTGCCAGCAGTTTATCCATTGGCCAAGGAGGCGAGCAGTACTTC
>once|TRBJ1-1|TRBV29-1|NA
CSVGRVQDEAFF
TGCAGCGTTGGGAGGGTTCAGGATGAAGCTTTCTTT
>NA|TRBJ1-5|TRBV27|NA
CASGVWGSGGNQPQHF
TGTGCCAGCGGGGTTTGGGGGAGCGGGGGCAATCAGCCCCAGCATTTT
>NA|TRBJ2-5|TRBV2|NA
CASSEEFAAWETQYF
TGTGCCAGCAGTGAGGAATTCGCTGCTTGGGAGACCCAGTACTTC
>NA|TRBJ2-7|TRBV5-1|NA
CASSLALGQTTYEQYF
TGCGCCAGCAGCTTGGCCTTGGGACAAACAACCTACGAGCAGTACTTC
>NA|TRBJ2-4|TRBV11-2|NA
CASSLEWGWANIQYF
TGTGCCAGCAGCTTAGAGTGGGGTTGGGCTAACATTCAGTACTTC
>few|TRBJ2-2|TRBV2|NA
CASSLTGGNTGELFF
TGTGCCAGCAGCCTCACAGGTGGTAACACCGGGGAGCTGTTTTTT
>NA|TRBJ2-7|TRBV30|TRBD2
CAWRDQLAMGGSLYEQYF
TGTGCCTGGAGGGATCAATTAGCGATGGGCGGGAGTCTCTACGAGCAGTACTTC
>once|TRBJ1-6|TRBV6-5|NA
CASSLREGYSPLHF
TGTGCCAGCAGTCTCCGGGAGGGATACTCACCCCTCCACTTT
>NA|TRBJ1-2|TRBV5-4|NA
CASSVATNYGYTF
TGTGCCAGCAGTGTCGCCACAAACTATGGCTACACCTTC
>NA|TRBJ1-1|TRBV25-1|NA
CASRDGLTEAFF
TGTGCCAGCAGGGACGGGCTCACTGAAGCTTTCTTT
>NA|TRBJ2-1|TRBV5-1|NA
CASSQGGGPIESKGFF
TGCGCCAGCAGCCAAGGGGGTGGCCCGATCGAAAGTAAAGGGTTCTTC
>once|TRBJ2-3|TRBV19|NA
CASSIGRGDTQYF
TGTGCCAGTAGTATTGGGCGGGGAGATACGCAGTATTTT
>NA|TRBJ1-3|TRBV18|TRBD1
CASSLGQGGGNTIYF
TGTGCCAGCTCACTCGGACAGGGTGGAGGCAACACCATATATTTT
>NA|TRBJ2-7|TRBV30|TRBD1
CAWTGGTGWTYEQYF
TGTGCCTGGACTGGCGGGACAGGGTGGACCTACGAGCAGTACTTC
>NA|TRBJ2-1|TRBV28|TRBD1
CASSSDRGRSYNEQFF
TGTGCCAGCAGTTCCGACAGGGGAAGATCCTACAATGAGCAGTTCTTC
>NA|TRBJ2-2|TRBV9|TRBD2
CASSVGLAGDTGELFF
TGTGCCAGCAGCGTAGGACTAGCGGGAGACACCGGGGAGCTGTTTTTT
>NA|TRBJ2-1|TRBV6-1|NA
CASSEAAVFSSYNEQFF
TGTGCCAGCAGTGAAGCGGCGGTCTTCAGCTCCTACAATGAGCAGTTCTTC
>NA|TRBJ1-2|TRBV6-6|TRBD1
CASRHRGTGEIDGYTF
TGTGCCAGCAGACACCGGGGGACAGGGGAAATCGATGGCTACACCTTC
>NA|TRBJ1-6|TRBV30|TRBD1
CAWRADREWGLHF
TGTGCCTGGAGGGCGGACAGGGAATGGGGCCTCCACTTT
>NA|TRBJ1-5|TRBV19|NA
CASSGQANQPQHF
TGTGCCAGTAGTGGGCAGGCCAATCAGCCCCAGCATTTT
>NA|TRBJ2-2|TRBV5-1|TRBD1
CASSPLPGQGAAGELFF
TGCGCCAGCAGCCCCTTACCGGGACAGGGGGCCGCCGGGGAGCTGTTTTTT
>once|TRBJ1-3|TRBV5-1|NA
CASSLDGSSGNTIYF
TGCGCCAGCAGCTTGGACGGGAGTTCTGGAAACACCATATATTTT
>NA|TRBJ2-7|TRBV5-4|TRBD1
CASRHSTRDRVPYEQYF
TGTGCCAGCAGGCATTCTACCCGGGACAGGGTACCCTACGAGCAGTACTTC
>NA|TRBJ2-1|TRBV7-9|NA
CASSEENEQFF
TGTGCCAGCAGCGAAGAAAATGAGCAGTTCTTC